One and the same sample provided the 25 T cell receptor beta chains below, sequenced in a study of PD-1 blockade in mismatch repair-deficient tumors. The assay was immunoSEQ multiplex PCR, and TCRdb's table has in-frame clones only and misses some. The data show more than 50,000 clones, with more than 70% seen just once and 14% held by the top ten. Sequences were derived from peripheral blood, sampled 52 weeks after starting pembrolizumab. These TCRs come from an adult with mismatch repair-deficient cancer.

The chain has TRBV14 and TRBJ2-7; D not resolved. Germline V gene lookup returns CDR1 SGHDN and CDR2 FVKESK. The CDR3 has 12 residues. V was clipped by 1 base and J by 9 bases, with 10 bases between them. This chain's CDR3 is CASSQGGWGQYF. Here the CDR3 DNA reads TGTGCCAGCAGCCAAGGAGGTTGGGGGCAGTACTTC.

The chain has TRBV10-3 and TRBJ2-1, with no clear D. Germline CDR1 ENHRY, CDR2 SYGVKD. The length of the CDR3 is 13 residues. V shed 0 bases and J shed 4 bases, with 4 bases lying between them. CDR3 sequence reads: CAISESGYNEQFF. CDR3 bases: TGTGCCATCAGTGAGTCGGGGTACAATGAGCAGTTCTTC.

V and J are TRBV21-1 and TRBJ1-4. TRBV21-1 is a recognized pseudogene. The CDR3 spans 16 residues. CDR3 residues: CASSLHPGRYLEKLFF. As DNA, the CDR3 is TGTGCCAGCAGTCTGCACCCCGGGCGATATCTCGAAAAACTGTTTTTT.

CDR3 bases: TGTGCCAGCAGCCCGGGACTAGCGGACAATGAGCAGTTCTTC. Encoded protein: CASSPGLADNEQFF. This chain connects TRBV7-9 to TRBJ2-1; 11 bases fit TRBD2. The germline gives CDR1 SEHNR, CDR2 FQNEAQ (reference sequence). The ends lost 5 bases at V and 5 bases at J; junction bases unmatched: 2. The CDR3 is made up of 14 amino acids.

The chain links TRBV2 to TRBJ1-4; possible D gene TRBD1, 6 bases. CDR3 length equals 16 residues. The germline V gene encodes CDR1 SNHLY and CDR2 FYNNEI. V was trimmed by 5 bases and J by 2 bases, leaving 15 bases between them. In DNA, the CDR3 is TGTGCCAGCAGTAGGGGGAGGGGGAAGACTAATGAAAAACTGTTTTTT. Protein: CASSRGRGKTNEKLFF. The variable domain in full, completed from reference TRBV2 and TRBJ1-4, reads EPEVTQTPSHQVTQMGQEVILRCVPISNHLYFYWYRQILGQKVEFLVSFYNNEISEKSEIFDDQFSVERPDGSNFTLKIRSTKLEDSAMYFCASSRGRGKTNEKLFFGSGTQLSVL.

DNA for the CDR3: TGCGCCAGCAGCCAAATAGTGGGTCAAGAGACCCAGTACTTC. Translated: CASSQIVGQETQYF. This chain uses TRBV4-1 with TRBJ2-5; D remains unclear. In germline, CDR1 is MGHRA, CDR2 YSYEKL. CDR3 length: 14 amino acids. V dropped 2 bases and J dropped 2 bases, with 9 bases sitting between them.

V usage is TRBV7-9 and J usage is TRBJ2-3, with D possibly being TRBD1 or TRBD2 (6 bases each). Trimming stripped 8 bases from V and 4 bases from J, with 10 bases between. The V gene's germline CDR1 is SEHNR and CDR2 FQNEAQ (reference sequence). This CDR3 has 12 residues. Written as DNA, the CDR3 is TGTGCCAGCCGGGGGCCCGCAGATACGCAGTATTTT. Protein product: CASRGPADTQYF.

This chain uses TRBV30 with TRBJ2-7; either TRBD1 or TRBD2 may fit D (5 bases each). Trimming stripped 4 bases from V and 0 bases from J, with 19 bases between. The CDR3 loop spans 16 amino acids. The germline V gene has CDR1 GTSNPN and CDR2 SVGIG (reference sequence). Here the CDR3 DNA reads TGTGCCTGGAAGGGACGGATCGGAACTAGCTCCTACGAGCAGTACTTC. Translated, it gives CAWKGRIGTSSYEQYF.

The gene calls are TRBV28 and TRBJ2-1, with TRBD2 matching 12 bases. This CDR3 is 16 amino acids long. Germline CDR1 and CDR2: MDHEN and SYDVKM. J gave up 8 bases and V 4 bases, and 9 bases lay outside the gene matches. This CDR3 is CASSSGASGRGDEQFF. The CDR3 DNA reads TGTGCCAGCAGTTCCGGGGCTAGCGGGAGGGGCGATGAGCAGTTCTTC.

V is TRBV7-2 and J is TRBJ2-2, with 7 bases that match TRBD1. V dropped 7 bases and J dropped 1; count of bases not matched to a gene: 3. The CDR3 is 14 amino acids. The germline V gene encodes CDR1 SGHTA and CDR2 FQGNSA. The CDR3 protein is CASTDRENTGELFF. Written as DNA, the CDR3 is TGTGCCAGCACCGACAGGGAGAACACCGGGGAGCTGTTTTTT. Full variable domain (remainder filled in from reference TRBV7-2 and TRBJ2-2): GAGVSQSPSNKVTEKGKDVELRCDPISGHTALYWYRQSLGQGLEFLIYFQGNSAPDKSGLPSDRFSAERTGGSVSTLTIQRTQQEDSAVYLCASTDRENTGELFFGEGSRLTVL.

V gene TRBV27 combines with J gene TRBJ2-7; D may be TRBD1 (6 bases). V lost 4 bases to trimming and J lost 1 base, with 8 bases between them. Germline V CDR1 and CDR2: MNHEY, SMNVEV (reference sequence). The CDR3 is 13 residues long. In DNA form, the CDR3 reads TGTGCCAGCAGTTGGGGGACATCCTACGAGCAGTACTTC. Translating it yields CASSWGTSYEQYF.

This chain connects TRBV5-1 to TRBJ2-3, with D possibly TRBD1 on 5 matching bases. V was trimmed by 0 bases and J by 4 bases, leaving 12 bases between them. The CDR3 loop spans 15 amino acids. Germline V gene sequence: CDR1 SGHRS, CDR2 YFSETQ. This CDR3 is CASSLETARADTQYF. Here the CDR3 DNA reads TGCGCCAGCAGCTTGGAGACAGCCCGGGCAGATACGCAGTATTTT.

The CDR3 protein is CASSASSGTETQYF. Written as DNA, the CDR3 is TGTGCCAGCAGCGCCTCTTCCGGAACAGAGACCCAGTACTTC. This rearrangement joins TRBV7-9 to TRBJ2-5, with D unclear. Germline CDR1 and CDR2: SEHNR and FQNEAQ (reference sequence). The CDR3 is 14 amino acids. The V and J ends lost 5 bases and 4 bases respectively, with 14 bases between them.

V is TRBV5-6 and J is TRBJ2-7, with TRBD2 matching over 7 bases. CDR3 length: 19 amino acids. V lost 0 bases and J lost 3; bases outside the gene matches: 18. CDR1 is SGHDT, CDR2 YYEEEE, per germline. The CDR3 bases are TGTGCCAGCAGCTTGGCAGGCTTCGGGGCTAGCGGAAACAGCTACGAGCAGTACTTC. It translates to CASSLAGFGASGNSYEQYF.

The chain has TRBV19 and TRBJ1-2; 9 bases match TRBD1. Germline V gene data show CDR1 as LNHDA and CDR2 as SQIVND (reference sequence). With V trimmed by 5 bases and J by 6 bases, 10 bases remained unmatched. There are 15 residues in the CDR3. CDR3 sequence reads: CASSPRTGVGNGYTF. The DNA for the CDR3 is TGTGCCAGTAGTCCGAGGACAGGGGTAGGCAATGGCTACACCTTC.

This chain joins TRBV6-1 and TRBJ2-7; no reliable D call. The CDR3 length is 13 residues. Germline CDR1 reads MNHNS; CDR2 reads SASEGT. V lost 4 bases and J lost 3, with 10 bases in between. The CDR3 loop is CASSGWAFYEQYF. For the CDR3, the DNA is TGTGCCAGCAGTGGATGGGCTTTCTACGAGCAGTACTTC.

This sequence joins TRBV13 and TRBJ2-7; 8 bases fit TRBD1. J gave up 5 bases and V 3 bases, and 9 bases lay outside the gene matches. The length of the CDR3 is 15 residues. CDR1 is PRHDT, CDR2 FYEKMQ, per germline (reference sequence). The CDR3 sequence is CASSFTWTGTHEQYF. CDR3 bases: TGTGCCAGCAGCTTTACATGGACAGGGACCCACGAGCAGTACTTC.

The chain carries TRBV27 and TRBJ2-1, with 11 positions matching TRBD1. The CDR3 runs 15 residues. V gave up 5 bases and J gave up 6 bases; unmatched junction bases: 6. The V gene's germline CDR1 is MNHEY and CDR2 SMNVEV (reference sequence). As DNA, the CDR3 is TGTGCCAGCAGTCTCCGGACAGGGGGCTTCAATGAGCAGTTCTTC. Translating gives CASSLRTGGFNEQFF.

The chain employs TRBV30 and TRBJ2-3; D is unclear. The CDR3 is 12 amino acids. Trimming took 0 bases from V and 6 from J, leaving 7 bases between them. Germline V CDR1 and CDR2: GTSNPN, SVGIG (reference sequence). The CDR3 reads CAWSVLGDTQYF. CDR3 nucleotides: TGTGCCTGGAGTGTACTCGGGGATACGCAGTATTTT.

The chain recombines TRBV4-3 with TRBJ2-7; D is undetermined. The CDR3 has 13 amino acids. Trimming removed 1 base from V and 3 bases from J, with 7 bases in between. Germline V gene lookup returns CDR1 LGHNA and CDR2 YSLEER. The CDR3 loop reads CASSQGGYYEQYF. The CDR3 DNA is TGCGCCAGCAGCCAAGGAGGCTACTACGAGCAGTACTTC.

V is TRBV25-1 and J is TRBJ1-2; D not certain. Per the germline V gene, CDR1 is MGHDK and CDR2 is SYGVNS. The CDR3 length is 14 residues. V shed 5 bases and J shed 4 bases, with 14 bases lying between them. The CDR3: CASSITALFYGYTF. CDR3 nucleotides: TGTGCCAGCAGTATCACTGCCTTATTCTATGGCTACACCTTC.

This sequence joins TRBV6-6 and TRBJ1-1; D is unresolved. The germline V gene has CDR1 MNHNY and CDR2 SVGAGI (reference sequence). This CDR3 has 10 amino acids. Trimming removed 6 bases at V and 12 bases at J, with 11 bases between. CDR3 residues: CASRHDRTFF. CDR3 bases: TGTGCCAGCAGACACGATAGGACTTTCTTT.

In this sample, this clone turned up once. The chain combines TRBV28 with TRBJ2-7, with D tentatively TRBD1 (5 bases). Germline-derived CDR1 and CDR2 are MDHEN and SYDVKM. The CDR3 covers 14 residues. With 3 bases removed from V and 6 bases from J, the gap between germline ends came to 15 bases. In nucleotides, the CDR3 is TGTGCCAGCAGTTTGGGGCAGGGTGGGCGCGAGCAGTACTTC. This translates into CASSLGQGGREQYF. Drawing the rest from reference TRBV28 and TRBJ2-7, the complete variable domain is DVKVTQSSRYLVKRTGEKVFLECVQDMDHENMFWYRQDPGLGLRLIYFSYDVKMKEKGDIPEGYSVSREKKERFSLILESASTNQTSMYLCASSLGQGGREQYFGPGTRLTVT.

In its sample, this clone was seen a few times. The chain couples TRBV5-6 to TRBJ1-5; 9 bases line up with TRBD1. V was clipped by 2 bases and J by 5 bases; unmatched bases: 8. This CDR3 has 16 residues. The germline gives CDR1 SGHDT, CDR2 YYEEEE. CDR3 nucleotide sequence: TGTGCCAGCAGCTTCTGGCGGGACAGGGTTTATCAGCCCCAGCATTTT. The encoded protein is CASSFWRDRVYQPQHF. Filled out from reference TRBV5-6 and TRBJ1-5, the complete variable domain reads DAGVTQSPTHLIKTRGQQVTLRCSPKSGHDTVSWYQQALGQGPQFIFQYYEEEERQRGNFPDRFSGHQFPNYSSELNVNALLLGDSALYLCASSFWRDRVYQPQHFGDGTRLSIL.

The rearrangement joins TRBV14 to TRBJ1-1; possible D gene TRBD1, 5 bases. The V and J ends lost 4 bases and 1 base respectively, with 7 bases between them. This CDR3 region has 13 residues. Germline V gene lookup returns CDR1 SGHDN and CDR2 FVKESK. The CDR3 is CASSRGQNTEAFF. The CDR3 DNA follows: TGTGCCAGCAGCCGCGGACAGAACACTGAAGCTTTCTTT. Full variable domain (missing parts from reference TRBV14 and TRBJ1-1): EAGVTQFPSHSVIEKGQTVTLRCDPISGHDNLYWYRRVMGKEIKFLLHFVKESKQDESGMPNNRFLAERTGGTYSTLKVQPAELEDSGVYFCASSRGQNTEAFFGQGTRLTVV.